Listed below are T cell receptor beta chains from one sample, sequenced in a study of identical twins. From the 5' RACE reads, TCRdb called clonotypes with MiXCR, one entry per CDR3 protein. The sample shows under 300,000 distinct CDR3 sequences, roughly 13% of them seen only once. These records were also assigned to another study, of yellow fever vaccine responses in identical twins.

Material for sequencing was memory (CD45RO+) T cells sorted from blood. The source is a woman under 30 in good health. CDR3s include the opening cysteine and the closing phenylalanine or tryptophan. D genes are given only for firm matches. Only part of the rows carry a size: once, few, many, or a class if the clone is expanded.

clone size,J gene,D gene,V gene,CDR3 protein,CDR3 DNA
.,TRBJ2-2,.,TRBV12-3/TRBV12-4,CASSFVAALNTGELFF,TGTGCCAGCAGTTTTGTGGCAGCCTTAAACACCGGGGAGCTGTTTTTT
few,TRBJ2-3,.,TRBV9,CTSSSRDTQYF,TGTACCAGCAGCTCCCGAGATACGCAGTATTTT
many,TRBJ2-3,.,TRBV5-6,CASSSRERTDTQYF,TGTGCCAGCAGCAGCAGGGAACGCACAGATACGCAGTATTTT
.,TRBJ2-3,.,TRBV12-3/TRBV12-4,CASSFWPFMVF,TGTGCCAGCAGTTTTTGGCCATTCATGGTTTTT
few,TRBJ2-7,.,TRBV7-8,CASSPRSGPYEQYF,TGTGCCAGCAGCCCGCGTTCAGGACCCTACGAGCAGTACTTC
few,TRBJ2-7,.,TRBV9,CASSVGDTYEQYF,TGTGCCAGCAGCGTAGGTGACACCTACGAGCAGTACTTC
once,TRBJ1-1,.,TRBV10-3,CAIRKDRLNTEAFF,TGTGCCATCAGGAAGGACAGACTGAACACTGAAGCTTTCTTT
.,TRBJ2-3,.,TRBV7-2,CASSLAGSATQYF,TGTGCCAGCAGCTTAGCAGGCAGCGCTACGCAGTATTTT
many,TRBJ2-3,.,TRBV5-1,CASSLVGRALTDTQYF,TGCGCCAGCAGCTTGGTGGGCAGGGCCTTGACAGATACGCAGTATTTT
few,TRBJ2-3,TRBD2,TRBV11-2,CASSLVELWTSGSTDTQYF,TGTGCCAGCAGCTTAGTAGAGTTGTGGACTAGCGGGAGCACAGATACGCAGTATTTT
.,TRBJ2-6,.,TRBV14,CASSPRVATISGANVLTF,TGTGCCAGCAGCCCTCGTGTAGCGACAATCTCTGGGGCCAACGTCCTGACTTTC
.,TRBJ2-1,.,TRBV20-1,CSASSLPYNEQFF,TGCAGTGCCTCCAGTCTCCCCTACAATGAGCAGTTCTTC
few,TRBJ1-1,.,TRBV6-2/TRBV6-3,CASSYTQGLAFF,TGTGCCAGCAGTTACACGCAGGGGTTGGCTTTCTTT
few,TRBJ2-1,TRBD2,TRBV7-3,CASSPTGGGINEQFF,TGTGCCAGCAGCCCGACCGGCGGGGGTATTAATGAGCAGTTCTTC